This entry is about one T cell receptor beta chain. Antigen specificity is unknown. This CDR3 spans 16 amino acids. V lost 1 base to trimming and J lost 0 bases, with 9 bases between them. Per germline, CDR1 SGHVS and CDR2 FQNEAQ. This record belongs to a study of shared clonotypes between healthy human individuals. Points from the study as a whole: Non-shared clonotypes had lower generation probabilities than clonotypes shared by all four sorted-subset donors. The small donor group covered limited genetic and exposure diversity.

CD8 cells regarded as naive lacked CD45RO, were positively chosen for CCR7, and omitted terminally differentiated effector memory CD45RA+ cells. There were only Caucasian adults among the donors, and all lived in Nashville, Tennessee. Assay used: immunoSEQ multiplex PCR; TCRdb lists only in-frame clones, some missing. The repertoire holds approximately 740,000 clones, with around 93% as singletons. The receptor's source is a man aged 30-40 years in good health. This chain connects TRBV7-8 to TRBJ1-4, with D perhaps TRBD1 (5 bases). Sequenced: naive CD8+ T cells sorted from blood. The CDR3 DNA is TGTGCCAGCAGCTTAGAGGCGGGGCCAACTAATGAAAAACTGTTTTTT. Its protein is CASSLEAGPTNEKLFF.